Listed below are T cell receptor beta chains from one sample, sequenced in a study of vaccination effects on CD4 cells after COVID-19. TCRdb's table, derived via immunoSEQ multiplex PCR, lists solely in-frame clones and lacks some. The data hold some 68,000 clones, with about 81% observed a single time. No cognate antigen is known for these TCRs. The sequenced sample was CD4+ T cells from PBMCs cultured with HCoV-229E spike peptides, obtained after COVID-19 vaccination. The source of these receptors is a human donor who received a COVID-19 vaccine. Each CDR3 is given with its conserved first and last residue. D genes are given only for firm matches. Size values are once, few and many counts, or a class for expanded clones, and some rows have none.

clone size	V gene	D gene	CDR3 length	J gene	CDR3 protein	CDR3 DNA
-	TRBV5-1	TRBD1	17	TRBJ1-4	CASSELGWDREYEKLFF	TGCGCCAGCAGCGAGCTTGGGTGGGACAGAGAGTATGAAAAACTGTTTTTT
-	TRBV10-2	TRBD1	13	TRBJ1-1	CASSMDRVGEAFF	TGCGCCAGCAGTATGGACAGGGTAGGTGAAGCTTTCTTT
-	TRBV28	TRBD2	14	TRBJ2-3	CASRRGGNTDTQYF	TGTGCCAGCAGGCGGGGGGGCAACACAGATACGCAGTATTTT
-	TRBV7-2	-	13	TRBJ2-3	CASSALRTDTQYF	TGTGCCAGCAGCGCACTACGGACAGATACGCAGTATTTT
-	TRBV11-2	-	16	TRBJ1-6	CASSPRAGSYNSPLHF	TGTGCCAGCAGTCCCCGGGCTGGCTCCTATAATTCACCCCTCCACTTT
-	TRBV14	-	14	TRBJ1-2	CASSQVAGNYGYTF	TGTGCCAGCAGCCAAGTGGCCGGTAACTATGGCTACACCTTC
few	TRBV28	-	10	TRBJ1-2	CATLRYGYTF	TGTGCCACCCTAAGGTATGGCTACACCTTC
-	TRBV7-3	-	14	TRBJ1-3	CASSPTASGNTIYF	TGTGCCAGCAGCCCGACAGCCTCTGGAAACACCATATATTTT
-	TRBV7-3	-	13	TRBJ2-5	CASSSRDTETQYF	TGTGCCAGCAGCTCCCGAGATACAGAGACCCAGTACTTC
-	TRBV5-1	-	16	TRBJ2-6	CASSLVSNSGANVLTF	TGCGCCAGCAGCTTGGTGTCCAACTCTGGGGCCAACGTCCTGACTTTC
-	TRBV7-6	TRBD1	18	TRBJ1-2	CASSLVGQGVASYSGYTF	TGTGCCAGCAGCTTAGTGGGACAGGGGGTCGCTAGTTATTCGGGCTACACCTTC
once	TRBV7-2	TRBD1	15	TRBJ1-1	CASSPSGQAYTEAFF	TGTGCCAGCAGCCCCTCGGGACAGGCGTACACTGAAGCTTTCTTT
-	TRBV6-5	-	15	TRBJ1-1	CASRRTQSWGTEAFF	TGTGCCAGCAGGCGGACTCAATCATGGGGCACTGAAGCTTTCTTT
few	TRBV5-4	-	15	TRBJ1-3	CASSLGQLSGNTIYF	TGTGCCAGCAGCTTGGGACAGCTCTCTGGAAACACCATATATTTT
-	TRBV3-1/TRBV3-2	-	15	TRBJ1-2	CASSQALWGHYGYTF	TGTGCCAGCAGCCAAGCGTTATGGGGGCACTATGGCTACACCTTC
-	TRBV28	TRBD2	15	TRBJ2-1	CASRMTTSGYNEQFF	TGTGCCAGCAGAATGACGACTAGCGGATACAATGAGCAGTTCTTC
-	TRBV7-2	TRBD1	14	TRBJ1-2	CASSSRTGGGGYTF	TGTGCCAGCAGCTCCAGAACAGGGGGTGGTGGCTACACCTTC
-	TRBV5-1	TRBD1	14	TRBJ1-2	CASSLEQGNYGYTF	TGCGCCAGCAGCTTGGAACAGGGGAACTATGGCTACACCTTC
once	TRBV6-5	-	15	TRBJ1-1	CASSYSGGTDTEAFF	TGTGCCAGCAGTTACTCCGGGGGTACGGACACTGAAGCTTTCTTT
-	TRBV2	-	16	TRBJ1-2	CASSTQGLAKGDGYTF	TGTGCCAGCAGTACCCAGGGACTCGCGAAAGGCGATGGCTACACCTTC
few	TRBV4-1	TRBD2	19	TRBJ2-5	CASSLAGGLAGGRGETQYF	TGCGCCAGCAGCCTCGCTGGCGGACTAGCGGGGGGGCGTGGAGAGACCCAGTACTTC
-	TRBV5-1	-	14	TRBJ2-5	CASSFGPGGETQYF	TGCGCCAGCAGCTTCGGTCCGGGCGGAGAGACCCAGTACTTC
-	TRBV5-4	TRBD1	15	TRBJ1-3	CASSWDRGPGNTIYF	TGTGCCAGCAGCTGGGACAGGGGGCCCGGAAACACCATATATTTT
-	TRBV9	TRBD1	20	TRBJ2-5	CASSVVSRTGQGHPWVTQYF	TGTGCCAGCAGCGTAGTCTCCCGGACGGGACAGGGACATCCGTGGGTGACCCAGTACTTC
-	TRBV7-7	-	16	TRBJ2-2	CASSLQGGRNTGELFF	TGTGCCAGCAGCTTACAGGGGGGACGTAACACCGGGGAGCTGTTTTTT
-	TRBV4-3	-	15	TRBJ1-4	CASSQGVEGNEKLFF	TGCGCCAGCAGCCAAGGCGTCGAAGGTAATGAAAAACTGTTTTTT
-	TRBV7-9	-	12	TRBJ1-6	CASSWDNSPLHF	TGTGCCAGCAGCTGGGATAATTCACCCCTCCACTTT
-	TRBV3-1/TRBV3-2	-	15	TRBJ1-1	CASSLRGGTITEAFF	TGTGCCAGCAGCCTAAGAGGGGGGACGATTACTGAAGCTTTCTTT
-	TRBV24-1	-	16	TRBJ2-1	CATSDTDPAAYNEQFF	TGTGCCACCAGTGACACAGATCCCGCCGCCTACAATGAGCAGTTCTTC
-	TRBV4-3	-	19	TRBJ2-2	CASSQEKAGKGALTGELFF	TGCGCCAGCAGCCAAGAAAAGGCGGGTAAGGGAGCCCTCACCGGGGAGCTGTTTTTT
-	TRBV29-1	-	12	TRBJ1-5	CSVGEGNQPQHF	TGCAGCGTTGGTGAGGGGAATCAGCCCCAGCATTTT
-	TRBV5-1	-	15	TRBJ1-5	CASSLLGQANQPQHF	TGCGCCAGCAGCTTGTTGGGACAAGCAAATCAGCCCCAGCATTTT
-	TRBV7-3	TRBD2	14	TRBJ2-3	CASSLSGGADTQYF	TGTGCCAGCAGCTTAAGCGGGGGAGCAGATACGCAGTATTTT
-	TRBV5-1	-	17	TRBJ2-6	CASSTTFQGSGANVLTF	TGCGCCAGCAGCACAACTTTTCAGGGTTCTGGGGCCAACGTCCTGACTTTC
few	TRBV2	TRBD2	17	TRBJ2-2	CASRESGGAINTGELFF	TGTGCCAGCAGGGAGTCGGGAGGAGCTATTAACACCGGGGAGCTGTTTTTT
-	TRBV6-6	-	14	TRBJ2-5	CASSYSASQETQYF	TGTGCCAGCAGTTACTCGGCGTCTCAAGAGACCCAGTACTTC
-	TRBV12-3/TRBV12-4	-	13	TRBJ2-2	CASSLTHTGELFF	TGTGCCAGCAGTTTAACACACACCGGGGAGCTGTTTTTT
-	TRBV6-5	-	15	TRBJ2-1	CASRGGLDGGYEQFF	TGTGCCAGCAGGGGGGGGCTGGACGGTGGGTATGAGCAGTTCTTC
-	TRBV2	TRBD1	15	TRBJ2-3	CASRGQGSGTDTQYF	TGTGCCAGCAGGGGACAGGGGAGCGGCACAGATACGCAGTATTTT
few	TRBV12-5	-	15	TRBJ2-2	CASGPRQSNTGELFF	TGTGCTAGTGGTCCTAGACAGTCGAACACCGGGGAGCTGTTTTTT
-	TRBV6-6	TRBD1	16	TRBJ2-2	CASSYTNRGGTGELFF	TGTGCCAGCAGTTACACGAACAGGGGTGGCACCGGGGAGCTGTTTTTT
-	TRBV19	-	14	TRBJ2-1	CASSMGLFYNEQFF	TGTGCCAGTAGTATGGGACTGTTCTACAATGAGCAGTTCTTC
-	TRBV18	-	14	TRBJ2-2	CASSPPSGYGELFF	TGTGCCAGCTCACCACCGTCCGGGTACGGGGAGCTGTTTTTT